One sample yielded the 4 T cell receptor beta chains listed below, sequenced in a study of regulatory T cells in long-lasting Graves disease. The time point here: newly diagnosed GD, antithyroid drugs for less than 3 months. There was RNA extracted from PBMCs, and the TCR library was made from it. The authors built TCR beta libraries using iRepertoire HTBI primers and Arm-PCR of CDR3 regions. TCRdb fed the multiplex PCR reads into MiXCR, producing one record per CDR3 protein. This sample has around 460,000 distinct CDR3 sequences, with 14% found just once. This sample was shared with a second study, whose subject was T cells in Graves' hyperthyroidism and ophthalmopathy.

The material was peripheral blood mononuclear cells (PBMCs), obtained at new diagnosis, from a patient treated with antithyroid drugs. The source is a woman in her 50s with Graves disease.

As concerns this clonotype: An end of the junction does not agree with germline; a read error may underlie this. The J gene is TRBJ1-1, the V gene TRBV19; perhaps TRBD1 as D (5 bases). The CDR3 consists of 14 residues. The germline V gene has CDR1 LNHDA and CDR2 SQIVND (reference sequence). The CDR3 loop reads CASSIYGTNTEAFF. The CDR3 DNA reads as TGTGCCAGTAGTATCTACGGGACGAACACTGAGGCTTTCTTT.

The chain uses TRBV7-9 and TRBJ1-6; 7 nucleotides agree with TRBD1. Germline V CDR1 and CDR2: SEHNR, FQNEAQ (reference sequence). This CDR3 has 17 residues. The trim removed 4 bases at V and 5 bases at J, leaving 11 bases unmatched. CDR3 coding DNA: TGTGCCAGCAGCTCTTCCTTCGACAGGGACCATAATTCACCCCTCCACTTT. Its translation: CASSSSFDRDHNSPLHF.

This clonotype was counted ten times or more. The rearrangement links TRBV5-1 to TRBJ2-3, with a weak D call TRBD2 (6 bases). The CDR3 loop spans 16 amino acids. CDR1 SGHRS and CDR2 YFSETQ come from the germline V gene. With 4 bases removed from V and 2 bases from J, the gap between germline ends came to 17 bases. CDR3 bases: TGCGCCAGCAGCCATATGCGGTCGGACTACACAGATACGCAGTATTTT. Its translation is CASSHMRSDYTDTQYF.

This clonotype was detected many times. This chain links TRBV29-1 with TRBJ2-5, with 7 bases lining up with TRBD2. The CDR3 covers 15 residues. CDR1 SQVTM and CDR2 ANQGSEA come from the germline V gene. V shed 6 bases, J shed 5 bases, and the junction held 15 bases outside the gene matches. CDR3 sequence (DNA): TGCAGCGTCCAAGGTGGGGCGGGAGTGGGGGAGACCCAGTACTTC. Its translation is CSVQGGAGVGETQYF.